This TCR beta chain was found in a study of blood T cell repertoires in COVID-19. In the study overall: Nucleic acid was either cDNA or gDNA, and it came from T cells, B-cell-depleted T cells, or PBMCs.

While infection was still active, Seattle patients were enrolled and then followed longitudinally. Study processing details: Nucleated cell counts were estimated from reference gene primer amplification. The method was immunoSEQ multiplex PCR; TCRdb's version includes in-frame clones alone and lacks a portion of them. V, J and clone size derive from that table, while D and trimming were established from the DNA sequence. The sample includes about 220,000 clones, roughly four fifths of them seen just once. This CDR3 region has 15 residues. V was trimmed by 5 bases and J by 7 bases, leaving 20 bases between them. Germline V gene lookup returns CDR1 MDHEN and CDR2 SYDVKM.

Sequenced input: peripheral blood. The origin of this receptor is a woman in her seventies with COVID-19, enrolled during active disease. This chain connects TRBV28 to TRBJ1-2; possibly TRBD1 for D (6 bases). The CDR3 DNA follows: TGTGCCAGCAGTGCCGTTGACAGGCCCCTGATTGGCTACACCTTC. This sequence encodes CASSAVDRPLIGYTF.